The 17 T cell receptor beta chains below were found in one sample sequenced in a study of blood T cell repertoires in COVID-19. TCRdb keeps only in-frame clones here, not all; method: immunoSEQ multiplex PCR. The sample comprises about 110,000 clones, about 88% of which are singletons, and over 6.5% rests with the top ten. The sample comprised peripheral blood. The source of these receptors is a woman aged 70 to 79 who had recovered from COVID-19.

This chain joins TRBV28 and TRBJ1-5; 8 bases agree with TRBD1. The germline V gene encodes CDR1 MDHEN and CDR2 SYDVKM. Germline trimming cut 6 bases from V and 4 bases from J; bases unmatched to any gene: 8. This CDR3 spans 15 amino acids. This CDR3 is CASRRTGWGNQPQHF. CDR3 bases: TGTGCCAGCAGGAGGACAGGGTGGGGTAATCAGCCCCAGCATTTT.

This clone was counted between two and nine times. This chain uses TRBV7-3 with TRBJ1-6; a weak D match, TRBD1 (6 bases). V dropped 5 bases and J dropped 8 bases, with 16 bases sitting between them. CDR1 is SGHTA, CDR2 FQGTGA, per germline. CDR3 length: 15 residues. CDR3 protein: CASSTHGGTHSPLHF. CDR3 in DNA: TGTGCCAGCAGCACCCATGGGGGCACACATTCACCCCTCCACTTT.

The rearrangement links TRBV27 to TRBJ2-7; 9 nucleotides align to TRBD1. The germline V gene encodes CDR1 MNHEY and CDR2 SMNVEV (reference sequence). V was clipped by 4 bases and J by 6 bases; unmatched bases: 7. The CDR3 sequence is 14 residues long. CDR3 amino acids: CASSSTGGAGEQYF. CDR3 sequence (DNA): TGTGCCAGCAGTTCCACAGGGGGCGCCGGCGAGCAGTACTTC.

CDR3 residues: CSGMGGYGYTF. DNA of the CDR3: TGCAGCGGAATGGGGGGCTATGGCTACACCTTC. The V gene is TRBV29-1, the J gene TRBJ1-2; tentative D call: TRBD1 (5 bases). The V end lost 7 bases, the J end lost 4 bases, and 10 bases lay between the germline ends. This CDR3 contains 11 residues. Germline values: CDR1 SQVTM, CDR2 ANQGSEA.

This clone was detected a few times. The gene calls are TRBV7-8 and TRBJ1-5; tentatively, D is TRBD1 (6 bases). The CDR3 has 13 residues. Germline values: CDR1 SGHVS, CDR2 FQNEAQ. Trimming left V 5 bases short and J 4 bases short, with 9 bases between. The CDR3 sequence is CASSPDRNQPQHF. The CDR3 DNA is TGTGCCAGCAGCCCCGACAGGAATCAGCCCCAGCATTTT.

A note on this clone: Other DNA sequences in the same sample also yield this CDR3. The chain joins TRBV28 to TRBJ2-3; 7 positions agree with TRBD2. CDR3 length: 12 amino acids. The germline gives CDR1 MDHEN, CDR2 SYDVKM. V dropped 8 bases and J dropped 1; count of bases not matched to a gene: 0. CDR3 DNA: TGTGCCAGCCGGGGGGGCACAGATACGCAGTATTTT. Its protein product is CASRGGTDTQYF.

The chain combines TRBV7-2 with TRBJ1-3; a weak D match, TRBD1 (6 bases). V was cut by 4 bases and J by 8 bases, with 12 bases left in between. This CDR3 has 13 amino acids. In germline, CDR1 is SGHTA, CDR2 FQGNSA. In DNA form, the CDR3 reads TGTGCCAGCAGCTGGGGGCCTGTTGACACCATATATTTT. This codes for CASSWGPVDTIYF.

CDR3 residues: CASSADYRTQYF. In nucleotides, the CDR3 is TGTGCCAGCAGTGCGGACTATAGGACGCAGTATTTT. The chain uses TRBV25-1 and TRBJ2-3; TRBD2 might be the D (6 bases). The CDR3 spans 12 residues. Between the trimmed V and J ends, which lost 4 bases and 9 bases, there was a span of 11 bases. Germline V gives CDR1 MGHDK, CDR2 SYGVNS.

The CDR3, as DNA: TGTGCCAGCAGCCATCGGCTAGCGGGAGCCGGGGAGCTGTTTTTT. The encoded protein is CASSHRLAGAGELFF. The rearrangement joins TRBV3-1 (or the pseudogene TRBV3-2) to TRBJ2-2; TRBD2 aligns across 10 bases. The CDR3 runs to 15 residues. The V and J ends lost 3 bases and 6 bases, in that order; junction bases with no gene match: 4. From germline, CDR1 is LGHDT and CDR2 YNNKEL (reference sequence).

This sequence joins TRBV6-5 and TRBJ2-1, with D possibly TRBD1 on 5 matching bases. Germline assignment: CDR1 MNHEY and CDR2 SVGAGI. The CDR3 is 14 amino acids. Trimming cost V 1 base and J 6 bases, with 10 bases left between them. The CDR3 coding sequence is TGTGCCAGCAGTTACTTGGAGCAGGGCAATGAGCAGTTCTTC. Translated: CASSYLEQGNEQFF.

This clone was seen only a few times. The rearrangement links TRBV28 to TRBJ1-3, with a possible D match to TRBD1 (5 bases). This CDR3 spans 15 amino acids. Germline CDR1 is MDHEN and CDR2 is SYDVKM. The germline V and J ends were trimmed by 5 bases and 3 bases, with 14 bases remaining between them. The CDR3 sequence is CASSPRGSGGNTIYF. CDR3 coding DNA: TGTGCCAGCAGTCCTAGGGGTAGCGGTGGAAACACCATATATTTT. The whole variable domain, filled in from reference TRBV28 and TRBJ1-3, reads DVKVTQSSRYLVKRTGEKVFLECVQDMDHENMFWYRQDPGLGLRLIYFSYDVKMKEKGDIPEGYSVSREKKERFSLILESASTNQTSMYLCASSPRGSGGNTIYFGEGSWLTVV.

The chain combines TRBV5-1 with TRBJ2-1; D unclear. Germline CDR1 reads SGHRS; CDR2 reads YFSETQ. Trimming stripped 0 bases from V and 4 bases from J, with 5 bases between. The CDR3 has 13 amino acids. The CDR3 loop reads CASSLVPYNEQFF. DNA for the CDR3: TGCGCCAGCAGCTTGGTCCCATACAATGAGCAGTTCTTC. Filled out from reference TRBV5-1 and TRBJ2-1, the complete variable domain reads KAGVTQTPRYLIKTRGQQVTLSCSPISGHRSVSWYQQTPGQGLQFLFEYFSETQRNKGNFPGRFSGRQFSNSRSEMNVSTLELGDSALYLCASSLVPYNEQFFGPGTRLTVL.

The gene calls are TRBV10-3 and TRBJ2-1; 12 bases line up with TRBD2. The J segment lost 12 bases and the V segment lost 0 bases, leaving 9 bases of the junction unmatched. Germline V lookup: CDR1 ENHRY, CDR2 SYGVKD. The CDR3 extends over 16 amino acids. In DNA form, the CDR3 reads TGTGCCATCAGTGAGTCAGGGCTAGCGGGGGGGCATGTGCAGTTCTTC. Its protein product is CAISESGLAGGHVQFF.

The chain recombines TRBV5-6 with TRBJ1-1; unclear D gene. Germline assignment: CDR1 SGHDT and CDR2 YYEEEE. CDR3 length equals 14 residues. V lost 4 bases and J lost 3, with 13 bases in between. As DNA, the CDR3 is TGTGCCAGCAGCCTGGCCCCTCGGGACACTGAAGCTTTCTTT. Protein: CASSLAPRDTEAFF.

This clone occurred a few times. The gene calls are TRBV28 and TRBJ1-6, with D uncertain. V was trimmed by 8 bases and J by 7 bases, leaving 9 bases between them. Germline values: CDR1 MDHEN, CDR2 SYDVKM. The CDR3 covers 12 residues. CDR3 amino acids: CASGERNSPLHF. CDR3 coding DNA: TGTGCCAGCGGAGAACGGAATTCACCCCTCCACTTT. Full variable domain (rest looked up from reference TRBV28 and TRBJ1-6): DVKVTQSSRYLVKRTGEKVFLECVQDMDHENMFWYRQDPGLGLRLIYFSYDVKMKEKGDIPEGYSVSREKKERFSLILESASTNQTSMYLCASGERNSPLHFGNGTRLTVT.

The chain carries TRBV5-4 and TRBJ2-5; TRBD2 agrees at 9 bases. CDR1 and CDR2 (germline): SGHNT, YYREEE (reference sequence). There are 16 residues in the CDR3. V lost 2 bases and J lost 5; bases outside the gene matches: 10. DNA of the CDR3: TGTGCCAGCAGCTTAGGCGGCGGGGGGGCCGGGGAGACCCAGTACTTC. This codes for CASSLGGGGAGETQYF.

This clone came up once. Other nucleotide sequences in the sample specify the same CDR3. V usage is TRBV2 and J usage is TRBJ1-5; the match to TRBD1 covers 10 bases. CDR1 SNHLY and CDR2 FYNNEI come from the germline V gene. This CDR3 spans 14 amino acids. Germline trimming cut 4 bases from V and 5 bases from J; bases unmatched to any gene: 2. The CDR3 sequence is CASSGTGGDQPQHF. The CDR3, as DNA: TGTGCCAGCAGTGGGACAGGGGGGGATCAGCCCCAGCATTTT. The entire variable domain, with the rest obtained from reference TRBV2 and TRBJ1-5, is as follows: EPEVTQTPSHQVTQMGQEVILRCVPISNHLYFYWYRQILGQKVEFLVSFYNNEISEKSEIFDDQFSVERPDGSNFTLKIRSTKLEDSAMYFCASSGTGGDQPQHFGDGTRLSIL.